This T cell receptor beta chain was recorded in a study of control samples from healthy donors and cancer patients. Data came from immunoSEQ multiplex PCR; TCRdb stores just in-frame clones and leaves some out. The sample has fewer than 95,000 clones; more than 70% are singletons. This receptor was taken from a woman aged 35 to 49 in good health. Material for sequencing was blood.

As DNA, the CDR3 is TGTGCCAGCAGCTTAGGGGGGGCGGTGAACACTGAAGCTTTCTTT. Amino acid sequence: CASSLGGAVNTEAFF. The rearrangement uses TRBV7-2 and TRBJ1-1; the D gene is possibly TRBD1 (6 bases). Germline-derived CDR1 and CDR2 are SGHTA and FQGNSA. CDR3 size: 15 residues. V dropped 1 base and J dropped 0 bases, with 9 bases sitting between them.